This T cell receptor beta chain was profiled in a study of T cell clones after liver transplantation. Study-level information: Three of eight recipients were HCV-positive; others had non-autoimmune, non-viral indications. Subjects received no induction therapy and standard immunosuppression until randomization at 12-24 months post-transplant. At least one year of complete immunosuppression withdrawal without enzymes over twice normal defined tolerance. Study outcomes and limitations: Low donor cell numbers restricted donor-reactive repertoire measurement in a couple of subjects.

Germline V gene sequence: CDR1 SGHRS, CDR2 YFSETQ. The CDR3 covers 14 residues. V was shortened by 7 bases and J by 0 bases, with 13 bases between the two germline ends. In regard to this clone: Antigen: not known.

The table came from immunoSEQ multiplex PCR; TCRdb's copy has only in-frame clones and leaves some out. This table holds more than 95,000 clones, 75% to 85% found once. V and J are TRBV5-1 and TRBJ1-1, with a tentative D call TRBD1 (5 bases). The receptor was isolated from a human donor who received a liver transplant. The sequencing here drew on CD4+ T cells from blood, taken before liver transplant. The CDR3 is CASAFGAVNTEAFF. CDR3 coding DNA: TGCGCCAGCGCATTTGGGGCGGTGAACACTGAAGCTTTCTTT.